Below, 10 T cell receptor beta chains from the same sample are listed, as sequenced in a study of metastatic and nonmetastatic thyroid tumors. All patients were untreated before thyroid surgery. With MiXCR, TCRdb called clones anew from the PCR reads. The sample shows roughly 20,000 clones, about a third of them seen only once. The specimen was tumor tissue. The receptors were gathered from a female donor with papillary thyroid cancer or a benign thyroid nodule (not recorded which). Some clones in this sample may be carry-over from other donors' samples.

The V call is TRBV6-6, the J call TRBJ2-1; perhaps TRBD1 as D (6 bases). Trimming took 0 bases from V and 3 from J, leaving 9 bases between them. Germline V gives CDR1 MNHNY, CDR2 SVGAGI (reference sequence). The CDR3 runs to 15 residues. The CDR3 is CASSYSGGVYNEQFF. The CDR3 region has the DNA TGTGCCAGCAGTTACTCTGGGGGCGTCTACAATGAGCAGTTCTTC.

This clone came up once. The genes are TRBV7-8 and TRBJ2-2, with 7 bases identical to TRBD2. The CDR3 totals 16 residues. Trimming removed 2 bases from V and 0 bases from J; junction bases left unmatched: 3. CDR1 is SGHVS and CDR2 is FQNEAQ in the germline V gene. DNA for the CDR3: TGTGCCAGCAGCTTAATCCGGGGGGCGAACACCGGGGAGCTGTTTTTT. The encoded protein is CASSLIRGANTGELFF.

This clone was counted a single time. This chain uses TRBV5-1 with TRBJ1-1, with 7 bases aligning to TRBD1. V trimming: 4 bases; J trimming: 5 bases; junction bases outside the gene matches: 8. The CDR3 is 14 residues long. Germline CDR1 SGHRS, CDR2 YFSETQ. The CDR3 region is CASSAQGVITEAFF. In DNA form, the CDR3 reads TGCGCCAGCAGCGCCCAGGGGGTGATAACTGAAGCTTTCTTT.

This clone was counted a few times. CDR3 nucleotide sequence: TGTGCCACCAGTGATTTTTCCAGCCGGCGATTCAATGAGCAGTTCTTC. Its protein product is CATSDFSSRRFNEQFF. The chain recombines TRBV24-1 with TRBJ2-1; D unresolved. The V end was cut by 1 base, the J end by 6 bases, with 15 bases between. The CDR3 runs 16 residues. Looked up from germline, CDR1 is KGHDR and CDR2 is SFDVKD.

Only a few counts were recorded for this clone. Its ends do not fully match the called genes, so a read error is possible. The chain links TRBV7-8 to TRBJ2-7; no clear D. Germline loops: CDR1 SGHVS, CDR2 FQNEAQ. The CDR3 extends over 11 amino acids. Written as DNA, the CDR3 is TGTTCCAGCATCTCAGACTACGAGCAGTACTTC. Translating gives CSSISDYEQYF.

V gene TRBV20-1 combines with J gene TRBJ1-2; no definite D call. V dropped 5 bases and J dropped 6 bases, with 22 bases sitting between them. Germline V gene data show CDR1 as DFQATT and CDR2 as SNEGSKA (reference sequence). The CDR3 contains 15 residues. Here the CDR3 DNA reads TGCAGTGCTCCCGGAGGTAGAGGGCGAGAGGATGGCTACACCTTC. It yields the protein CSAPGGRGREDGYTF.

This chain connects TRBV5-1 to TRBJ1-6, with TRBD1 matching 9 bases. The germline V gene encodes CDR1 SGHRS and CDR2 YFSETQ. This CDR3 is built from 16 residues. V dropped 0 bases and J dropped 9; count of bases not matched to a gene: 7. Here the CDR3 reads CASSLVLGTGLSPLHF. The CDR3 coding sequence is TGCGCCAGCAGCTTGGTATTGGGGACAGGGCTTTCACCCCTCCACTTT.

This chain joins TRBV9 and TRBJ2-3; TRBD2 matches at 13 bases. This CDR3 contains 16 residues. Germline assignment: CDR1 SGDLS and CDR2 YYNGEE. Germline trimming cut 4 bases from V and 6 bases from J; bases unmatched to any gene: 8. CDR3 amino acids: CASSSGLAGVSDTQYF. The CDR3 region has the DNA TGTGCCAGCAGCTCTGGACTAGCGGGAGTATCGGATACGCAGTATTTT.

V is TRBV9 and J is TRBJ1-6, with D hard to call. Germline CDR1 SGDLS, CDR2 YYNGEE. The CDR3 contains 12 residues. The germline V and J ends were trimmed by 3 bases and 7 bases, with 5 bases remaining between them. The CDR3 spells CASSASNSPLHF. The DNA of the CDR3 is TGTGCCAGCAGCGCGTCCAATTCACCCCTCCACTTT.

This chain joins TRBV7-2 and TRBJ2-7; tentative D call: TRBD1 (6 bases). This CDR3 region has 12 residues. The germline V gene has CDR1 SGHTA and CDR2 FQGNSA. V shed 3 bases and J shed 6 bases, with 9 bases lying between them. DNA of the CDR3: TGTGCCAGCAGCTTGGACAGTTTCGAGCAGTACTTC. Translated: CASSLDSFEQYF.